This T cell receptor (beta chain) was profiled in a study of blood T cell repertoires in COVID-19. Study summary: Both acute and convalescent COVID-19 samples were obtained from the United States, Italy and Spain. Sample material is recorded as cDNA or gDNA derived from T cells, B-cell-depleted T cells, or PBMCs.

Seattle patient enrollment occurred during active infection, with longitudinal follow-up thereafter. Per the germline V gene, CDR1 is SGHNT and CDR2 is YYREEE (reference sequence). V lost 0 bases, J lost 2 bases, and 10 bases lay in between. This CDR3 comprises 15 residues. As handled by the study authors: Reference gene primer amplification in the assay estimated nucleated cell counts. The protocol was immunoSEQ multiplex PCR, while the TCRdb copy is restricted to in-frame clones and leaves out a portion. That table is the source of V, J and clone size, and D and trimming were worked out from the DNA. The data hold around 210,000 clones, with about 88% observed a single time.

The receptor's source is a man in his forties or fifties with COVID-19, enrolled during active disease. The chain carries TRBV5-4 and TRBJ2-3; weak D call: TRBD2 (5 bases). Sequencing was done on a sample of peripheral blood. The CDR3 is CASSLGTSDTDTQYF. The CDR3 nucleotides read TGTGCCAGCAGCTTGGGTACTAGTGACACAGATACGCAGTATTTT. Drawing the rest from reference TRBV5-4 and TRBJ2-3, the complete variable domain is ETGVTQSPTHLIKTRGQQVTLRCSSQSGHNTVSWYQQALGQGPQFIFQYYREEENGRGNFPPRFSGLQFPNYSSELNVNALELDDSALYLCASSLGTSDTDTQYFGPGTRLTVL.